The 8 T cell receptor beta chains given below trace back to one sample, sequenced in a study of cytomegalovirus exposure and HLA in healthy donors. 60 Vbeta and 13 Jbeta primers were used in PCR. Profiling relied on immunoSEQ multiplex PCR, and the TCRdb table lists in-frame clones only, not all of them. The table records under 150,000 clones, roughly 88% of them present only once. Material for sequencing was PBMCs. The receptors here all came from a man aged 45-65 years in good health and CMV-seronegative.

The genes are TRBV19 and TRBJ1-2; D ambiguous. Between the trimmed V and J ends, which lost 6 bases and 4 bases, there was a span of 12 bases. The CDR3 loop spans 13 amino acids. The germline CDR1 and CDR2 sequences are LNHDA and SQIVND (reference sequence). DNA of the CDR3: TGTGCCAGTAGACGCGGAGTTGGCTATGGCTACACCTTC. This codes for CASRRGVGYGYTF.

This rearrangement joins TRBV7-3 to TRBJ1-1, with TRBD1 identical over 10 bases. This CDR3 has 14 residues. J lost 6 bases, V lost 5 bases, and 6 bases had no gene match. Germline-derived CDR1 and CDR2 are SGHTA and FQGTGA. CDR3: CASSLRQGAAEAFF. The CDR3 DNA is TGTGCCAGCAGCCTCCGACAGGGGGCTGCTGAAGCTTTCTTT.

This clone was recorded once. The chain employs TRBV7-9 and TRBJ2-3; 9 bases agree with TRBD2. The germline V gene encodes CDR1 SEHNR and CDR2 FQNEAQ (reference sequence). V shed 6 bases, J shed 7 bases, and the junction held 17 bases outside the gene matches. This CDR3 region has 17 residues. CDR3 bases: TGTGCCAGCAGTTTTCTCCCGGGACTAGCTATAGGAAATACGCAGTATTTT. Translating it yields CASSFLPGLAIGNTQYF.

This chain uses TRBV21-1 with TRBJ2-7; TRBD2 reflects the table's D call only, with no check against the DNA. TRBV21-1 is listed as a pseudogene. The CDR3 extends over 12 amino acids. CDR3 coding DNA: TGTGCCAGCAGCCCCCGGAAGCGCGAGCAGTACTTC. Translation: CASSPRKREQYF.

This chain links TRBV5-4 with TRBJ2-4, with 10 bases matching TRBD1. The CDR3 has 20 residues. J gave up 1 base and V 4 bases, and 17 bases lay outside the gene matches. Looked up from germline, CDR1 is SGHNT and CDR2 is YYREEE (reference sequence). The CDR3 region has the DNA TGTGCCAGCAGCCGGGGCCGGGACAGGGGAGCCCTGAAGGCCAAAAACATTCAGTACTTC. It codes for CASSRGRDRGALKAKNIQYF.

The rearrangement links TRBV7-3 to TRBJ1-2; possibly TRBD1 for D (5 bases). V was clipped by 3 bases and J by 13 bases, with 21 bases between them. This CDR3 has 14 amino acids. The germline V gene has CDR1 SGHTA and CDR2 FQGTGA. The CDR3, as DNA: TGTGCCAGCAGCTTCTCAAACACCAGGGTTTATCGCACCTTC. It encodes CASSFSNTRVYRTF.

The rearrangement uses TRBV5-1 and TRBJ2-7; no definite D call. Germline CDR1 and CDR2: SGHRS and YFSETQ. There are 14 residues in the CDR3. V was shortened by 0 bases and J by 0 bases, with 7 bases between the two germline ends. As DNA, the CDR3 is TGCGCCAGCAGCTTGGGCGGCGGCTCCTACGAGCAGTACTTC. Its translation: CASSLGGGSYEQYF.

This clone was counted a single time. The rearrangement links TRBV5-6 to TRBJ1-4; perhaps TRBD1 as D (5 bases). The CDR3 covers 16 residues. Germline V gene sequence: CDR1 SGHDT, CDR2 YYEEEE. Between the trimmed V and J ends, which lost 3 bases and 8 bases, there was a span of 20 bases. CDR3: CASSSPTLGAGEKLFF. The DNA for the CDR3 is TGTGCCAGCAGCTCACCGACTCTTGGGGCCGGGGAAAAACTGTTTTTT.